A selection of T cell receptor beta chains follows, all from one sample in a study of blood T cell repertoires in COVID-19. Method: immunoSEQ multiplex PCR; TCRdb's copy keeps in-frame clones and lacks some. The profile shows approximately 140,000 clones, approximately 84% of them singletons. Material: peripheral blood. Source of these receptors: a woman at least 80 years old with acute or convalescent COVID-19. The CDR3 runs from the conserved cysteine through the conserved F or W. D genes are given only for firm matches. Expanded clones get a size class; other rows say once, few or many, or leave the size out.

v_gene: TRBV6-5; j_gene: TRBJ2-3; d_gene: TRBD2; abundance: .; CDR3aa: CASSDGRATDTQYF; CDR3nt: TGTGCCAGCTCTGACGGGAGGGCCACAGATACGCAGTATTTT
v_gene: TRBV6-2/TRBV6-3; j_gene: TRBJ1-1; d_gene: TRBD1; abundance: .; CDR3aa: CASSRWDRAPEAFF; CDR3nt: TGTGCCAGCAGTCGATGGGACAGGGCACCTGAAGCTTTCTTT
v_gene: TRBV7-8; j_gene: TRBJ2-7; d_gene: TRBD2; abundance: .; CDR3aa: CASSRGSGGLYEQYF; CDR3nt: TGTGCCAGCAGCCGAGGTAGCGGGGGGTTATACGAGCAGTACTTC
v_gene: TRBV18; j_gene: TRBJ1-4; d_gene: .; abundance: .; CDR3aa: CASSPIFGSEKLFF; CDR3nt: TGTGCCAGCTCCCCCATATTCGGGAGTGAAAAACTGTTTTTT
v_gene: TRBV11-3; j_gene: TRBJ2-3; d_gene: TRBD2; abundance: .; CDR3aa: CASRIISGPRTDTQYF; CDR3nt: TGTGCCAGCAGGATCATTAGCGGGCCCCGCACAGATACGCAGTATTTT
v_gene: TRBV6-5; j_gene: TRBJ1-6; d_gene: .; abundance: once; CDR3aa: CASSLGGTLLHF; CDR3nt: TGTGCCAGCAGTCTTGGCGGGACGCTTCTCCACTTT
v_gene: TRBV30; j_gene: TRBJ1-6; d_gene: TRBD1; abundance: .; CDR3aa: CAWTDRGDSPLHF; CDR3nt: TGTGCCTGGACCGACAGGGGGGACTCACCCCTCCACTTT
v_gene: TRBV30; j_gene: TRBJ2-1; d_gene: .; abundance: .; CDR3aa: CAWNWGPYNEQFF; CDR3nt: TGTGCCTGGAACTGGGGGCCCTACAATGAGCAGTTCTTC
v_gene: TRBV29-1; j_gene: TRBJ1-2; d_gene: TRBD1; abundance: .; CDR3aa: CSVEDQTGARYGYTF; CDR3nt: TGCAGCGTTGAAGATCAAACAGGGGCAAGGTATGGCTACACCTTC
v_gene: TRBV4-1; j_gene: TRBJ2-3; d_gene: TRBD1; abundance: .; CDR3aa: CASSQGTGGDTQYF; CDR3nt: TGCGCCAGCAGCCAAGGGACAGGGGGAGATACGCAGTATTTT
v_gene: TRBV4-1; j_gene: TRBJ2-7; d_gene: .; abundance: .; CDR3aa: CASSQDMKPGTHQYF; CDR3nt: TGCGCCAGCAGCCAAGATATGAAACCGGGAACGCACCAGTACTTC
v_gene: TRBV4-3; j_gene: TRBJ1-2; d_gene: TRBD1; abundance: .; CDR3aa: CASSQDPQTGGYGYTF; CDR3nt: TGCGCCAGCAGCCAAGATCCTCAGACAGGGGGATATGGCTACACCTTC
v_gene: TRBV9; j_gene: TRBJ1-6; d_gene: .; abundance: .; CDR3aa: CASSPAAQAGNSPLHF; CDR3nt: TGTGCCAGCAGCCCTGCCGCGCAGGCGGGAAATTCACCCCTCCACTTT
v_gene: TRBV7-2; j_gene: TRBJ2-4; d_gene: TRBD2; abundance: .; CDR3aa: CASSLEVAVAGLGKNIQYF; CDR3nt: TGTGCCAGCAGCTTAGAGGTTGCGGTAGCGGGATTGGGCAAAAACATTCAGTACTTC
v_gene: TRBV19; j_gene: TRBJ2-1; d_gene: TRBD2; abundance: .; CDR3aa: CASSSPNRGGHYNEQFF; CDR3nt: TGTGCCAGTAGCTCCCCTAATCGGGGAGGGCATTACAATGAGCAGTTCTTC
v_gene: TRBV4-3; j_gene: TRBJ2-1; d_gene: TRBD2; abundance: .; CDR3aa: CASSPGLAGNEQFF; CDR3nt: TGCGCCAGCAGCCCTGGACTAGCTGGGAATGAGCAGTTCTTC
v_gene: TRBV6-1; j_gene: TRBJ2-2; d_gene: TRBD2; abundance: once; CDR3aa: CASSEARGAGELFF; CDR3nt: TGTGCCAGCAGTGAAGCGCGGGGGGCCGGGGAGCTGTTTTTT
v_gene: TRBV29-1; j_gene: TRBJ2-1; d_gene: .; abundance: .; CDR3aa: CSVVGVRVQNEQFF; CDR3nt: TGCAGCGTTGTTGGTGTCAGGGTACAAAATGAGCAGTTCTTC
v_gene: TRBV20-1; j_gene: TRBJ2-1; d_gene: TRBD2; abundance: .; CDR3aa: CSASLRGGQFF; CDR3nt: TGCAGTGCTAGTCTGCGGGGGGGGCAGTTCTTC
v_gene: TRBV7-2; j_gene: TRBJ1-5; d_gene: .; abundance: .; CDR3aa: CASSLAGGLNNQPQHF; CDR3nt: TGTGCCAGCAGCTTAGCGGGCGGGTTAAACAATCAGCCCCAGCATTTT
v_gene: TRBV6-5; j_gene: TRBJ1-5; d_gene: TRBD1; abundance: .; CDR3aa: CASSRGQGNQPQHF; CDR3nt: TGTGCCAGCAGCCGAGGACAGGGAAATCAGCCCCAGCATTTT
v_gene: TRBV7-9; j_gene: TRBJ2-5; d_gene: .; abundance: .; CDR3aa: CASSRWAQETQYF; CDR3nt: TGTGCCAGCAGCCGTTGGGCTCAAGAGACCCAGTACTTC
v_gene: TRBV29-1; j_gene: TRBJ2-7; d_gene: .; abundance: .; CDR3aa: CSVSHGAFGGGQYF; CDR3nt: TGCAGCGTGAGCCACGGAGCTTTCGGTGGAGGGCAGTACTTC
v_gene: TRBV6-6; j_gene: TRBJ2-2; d_gene: TRBD2; abundance: once; CDR3aa: CASSPGTSGRLTGELFF; CDR3nt: TGTGCCAGCAGTCCTGGGACTAGCGGGAGACTCACCGGGGAGCTGTTTTTT
v_gene: TRBV15; j_gene: TRBJ1-2; d_gene: .; abundance: .; CDR3aa: CATSNEPINYGYTF; CDR3nt: TGTGCCACCAGCAATGAGCCGATTAACTATGGCTACACCTTC
v_gene: TRBV5-4; j_gene: TRBJ2-1; d_gene: TRBD2; abundance: few; CDR3aa: CASSSPGLGYNEQFF; CDR3nt: TGTGCCAGCAGCAGCCCGGGACTAGGTTACAATGAGCAGTTCTTC
v_gene: TRBV30; j_gene: TRBJ2-1; d_gene: TRBD1; abundance: .; CDR3aa: CAWSGQGQQFF; CDR3nt: TGTGCCTGGAGTGGACAGGGTCAGCAGTTCTTC
v_gene: TRBV3-1/TRBV3-2; j_gene: TRBJ2-7; d_gene: .; abundance: few; CDR3aa: CASSPLGGSYEQYF; CDR3nt: TGTGCCAGCAGCCCGCTGGGGGGTAGCTACGAGCAGTACTTC
v_gene: TRBV14; j_gene: TRBJ1-6; d_gene: .; abundance: .; CDR3aa: CASSQSKRPDLSSYNSPLHF; CDR3nt: TGTGCCAGCAGCCAGAGTAAGCGTCCAGACCTGAGCTCCTATAATTCACCCCTCCACTTT
v_gene: TRBV29-1; j_gene: TRBJ1-2; d_gene: TRBD1; abundance: .; CDR3aa: CSVEGQDEINYGYTF; CDR3nt: TGCAGCGTGGAAGGACAGGACGAAATTAACTATGGCTACACCTTC
v_gene: TRBV27; j_gene: TRBJ1-5; d_gene: .; abundance: .; CDR3aa: CASSYKDSNQPQHF; CDR3nt: TGTGCCAGCAGTTACAAAGATAGCAATCAGCCCCAGCATTTT
v_gene: TRBV9; j_gene: TRBJ2-1; d_gene: .; abundance: .; CDR3aa: CASSVAGGGIYNEQFF; CDR3nt: TGTGCCAGCAGCGTAGCTGGGGGGGGCATCTACAATGAGCAGTTCTTC
v_gene: TRBV7-6; j_gene: TRBJ1-1; d_gene: .; abundance: .; CDR3aa: CASSSSKPHRKMNTEAFF; CDR3nt: TGTGCCAGCAGCTCAAGTAAGCCCCACCGCAAGATGAACACTGAAGCTTTCTTT
v_gene: TRBV19; j_gene: TRBJ1-5; d_gene: TRBD1; abundance: .; CDR3aa: CASSRRDRGFQPQHF; CDR3nt: TGTGCCAGTAGTAGACGGGACAGGGGGTTTCAGCCCCAGCATTTT
v_gene: TRBV18; j_gene: TRBJ1-1; d_gene: TRBD1; abundance: .; CDR3aa: CASSPGQQMNTEAFF; CDR3nt: TGTGCCAGCTCCCCGGGACAGCAGATGAACACTGAAGCTTTCTTT
v_gene: TRBV28; j_gene: TRBJ2-1; d_gene: TRBD2; abundance: .; CDR3aa: CASSNPGLAANEQFF; CDR3nt: TGTGCCAGCAGTAATCCGGGACTAGCTGCCAATGAGCAGTTCTTC
v_gene: TRBV4-3; j_gene: TRBJ2-7; d_gene: .; abundance: .; CDR3aa: CASSQDRGYEQYF; CDR3nt: TGCGCCAGCAGCCAAGACAGGGGCTACGAGCAGTACTTC
v_gene: TRBV5-5; j_gene: TRBJ1-5; d_gene: TRBD1; abundance: .; CDR3aa: CASSLLADRGFQPQHF; CDR3nt: TGTGCCAGCAGCTTGTTGGCCGACAGGGGGTTCCAGCCCCAGCATTTT
v_gene: TRBV18; j_gene: TRBJ1-6; d_gene: .; abundance: .; CDR3aa: CASSPGGVSPLHF; CDR3nt: TGTGCCAGCTCTCCGGGAGGGGTCTCACCCCTCCACTTT
v_gene: TRBV3-1/TRBV3-2; j_gene: TRBJ2-1; d_gene: TRBD2; abundance: .; CDR3aa: CASRRTSVFEQFF; CDR3nt: TGTGCCAGCAGGCGGACTAGCGTTTTTGAGCAGTTCTTC
v_gene: TRBV12-3/TRBV12-4; j_gene: TRBJ2-5; d_gene: TRBD1; abundance: .; CDR3aa: CASSSDRGSQYF; CDR3nt: TGTGCCAGCAGTTCGGACAGGGGCTCCCAGTACTTC
v_gene: TRBV6-5; j_gene: TRBJ1-1; d_gene: TRBD1; abundance: few; CDR3aa: CASSYLPGQGLSEAFF; CDR3nt: TGTGCCAGCAGTTACTTGCCGGGACAGGGACTTTCGGAAGCTTTCTTT